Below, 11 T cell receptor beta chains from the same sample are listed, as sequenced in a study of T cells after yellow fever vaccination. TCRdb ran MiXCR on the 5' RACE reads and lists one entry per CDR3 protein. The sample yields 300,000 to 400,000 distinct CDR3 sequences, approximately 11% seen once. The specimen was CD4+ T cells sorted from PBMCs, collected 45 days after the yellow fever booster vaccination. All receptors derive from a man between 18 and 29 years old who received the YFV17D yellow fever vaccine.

DNA of the CDR3: TGCGCCAGCAGCCAAGGAACCTTAGCCCTCGAGAGGGAGACCCAGTACTTC. As protein: CASSQGTLALERETQYF. The chain links TRBV4-3 to TRBJ2-5; D not certain. CDR1 is LGHNA and CDR2 is YSLEER in the germline V gene. The CDR3 has 17 residues. The germline V and J ends were trimmed by 1 base and 5 bases, with 20 bases remaining between them.

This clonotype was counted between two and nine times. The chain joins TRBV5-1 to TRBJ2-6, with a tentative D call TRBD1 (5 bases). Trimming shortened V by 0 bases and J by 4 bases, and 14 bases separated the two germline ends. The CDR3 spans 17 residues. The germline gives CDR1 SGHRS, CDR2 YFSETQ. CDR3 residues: CASSLGDGHPGANVLTF. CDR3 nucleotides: TGCGCCAGCAGCTTGGGGGATGGACACCCCGGGGCCAACGTCCTGACTTTC.

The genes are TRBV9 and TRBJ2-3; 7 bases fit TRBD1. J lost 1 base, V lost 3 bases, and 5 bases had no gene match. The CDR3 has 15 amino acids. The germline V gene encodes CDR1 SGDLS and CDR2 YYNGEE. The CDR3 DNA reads TGTGCCAGCAGCGCCCGACAGGGAGGCACAGATACGCAGTATTTT. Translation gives CASSARQGGTDTQYF.

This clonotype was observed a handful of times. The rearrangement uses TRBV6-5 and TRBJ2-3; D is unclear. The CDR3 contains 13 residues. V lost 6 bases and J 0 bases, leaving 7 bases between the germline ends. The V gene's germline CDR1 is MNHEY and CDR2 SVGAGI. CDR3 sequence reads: CASRPTSTDTQYF. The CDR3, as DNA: TGTGCCAGCAGACCTACTAGCACAGATACGCAGTATTTT.

CDR3 nucleotides: TGCGCCAGCAGCCCCAGACAGGGAACATTTGTACCCTACGAGCAGTACTTC. Translating gives CASSPRQGTFVPYEQYF. The rearrangement links TRBV5-1 to TRBJ2-7, with 7 bases lining up with TRBD1. V lost 4 bases to trimming and J lost 2 bases; unmatched junction nucleotides: 15. There are 17 residues in the CDR3. The germline V gene encodes CDR1 SGHRS and CDR2 YFSETQ.

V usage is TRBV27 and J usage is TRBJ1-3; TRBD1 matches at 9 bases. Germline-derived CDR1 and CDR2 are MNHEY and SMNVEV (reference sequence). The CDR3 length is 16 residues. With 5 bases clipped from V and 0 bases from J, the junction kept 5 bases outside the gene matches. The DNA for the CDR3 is TGTGCCAGCAGTCCGGACAGGGGATACTCTGGAAACACCATATATTTT. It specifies CASSPDRGYSGNTIYF.

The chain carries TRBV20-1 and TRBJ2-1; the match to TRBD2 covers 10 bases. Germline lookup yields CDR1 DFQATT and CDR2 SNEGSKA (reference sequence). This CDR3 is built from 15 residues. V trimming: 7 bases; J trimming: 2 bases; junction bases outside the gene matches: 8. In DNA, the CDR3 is TGCAGTGTCCGGCTGGGACTAGCGACCTACAATGAGCAGTTCTTC. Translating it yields CSVRLGLATYNEQFF.

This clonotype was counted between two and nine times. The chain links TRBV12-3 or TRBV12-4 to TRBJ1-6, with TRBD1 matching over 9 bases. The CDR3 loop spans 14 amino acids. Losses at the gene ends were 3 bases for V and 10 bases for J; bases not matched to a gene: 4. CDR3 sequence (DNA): TGTGCCAGCAGTTTCACAGGGGGCGACTCACCCCTCCACTTT. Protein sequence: CASSFTGGDSPLHF.

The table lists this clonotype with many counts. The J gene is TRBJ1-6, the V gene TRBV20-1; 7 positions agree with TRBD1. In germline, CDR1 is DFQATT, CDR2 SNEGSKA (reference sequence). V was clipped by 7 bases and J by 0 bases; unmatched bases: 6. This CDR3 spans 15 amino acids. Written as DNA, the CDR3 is TGCAGTGTTAGGACAGGCGACTCCTATAATTCACCCCTCCACTTT. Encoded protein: CSVRTGDSYNSPLHF.

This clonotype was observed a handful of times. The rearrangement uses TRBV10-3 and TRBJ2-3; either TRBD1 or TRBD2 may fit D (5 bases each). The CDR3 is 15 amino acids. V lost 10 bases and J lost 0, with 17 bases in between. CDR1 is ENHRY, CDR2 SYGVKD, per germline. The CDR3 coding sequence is TGTGCCACCGCCGGGACCCGAACTAGCACAGATACGCAGTATTTT. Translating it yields CATAGTRTSTDTQYF.

In nucleotides, the CDR3 is TGTGCCAGCAGGACCGAAAGGCGGGGCGGTTTCTATGGCTACACCTTC. Protein product: CASRTERRGGFYGYTF. This chain links TRBV6-5 with TRBJ1-2, with D perhaps matching TRBD1 (5 bases). CDR3 length equals 16 residues. Germline V lookup: CDR1 MNHEY, CDR2 SVGAGI. V was clipped by 6 bases and J by 4 bases, with 21 bases between them.